This entry concerns a single T cell receptor beta chain. Its specificity is unknown. This entry belongs to a study of T cell responses to AZD1222 COVID-19 vaccine. CDR3 size: 14 residues. Germline lookup yields CDR1 SGDLS and CDR2 YYNGEE. Trimming shortened V by 3 bases and J by 1 base, and 11 bases separated the two germline ends. Repertoires were generated with immunoSEQ multiplex PCR, while TCRdb's copy carries only in-frame clones and drops some. The sample lists approximately 140,000 clones; approximately 91% were seen once. Notes on the study in general: Clonal diversity may have been underestimated, and the donors were mostly white British, with more females than males.

The material sequenced was peripheral blood, taken 28 days after the second AZD1222 dose. The chain joins TRBV9 to TRBJ2-7; a weak D match, TRBD2 (6 bases). The TCR sequence derives from an adult who received the AZD1222 COVID-19 vaccine. The CDR3 coding sequence is TGTGCCAGCAGCGCCGGGGGACTTTCCTACGAGCAGTACTTC. Encoded protein: CASSAGGLSYEQYF.